One and the same sample provided the 15 T cell receptor beta chains below, sequenced in a study of regulatory T cells in long-lasting Graves disease. Time point given: newly diagnosed GD, antithyroid drugs for less than 3 months. Scientists built the TCR library using RNA that was extracted from PBMCs. Construction of the TCR beta libraries employed iRepertoire HTBI primers in conjunction with Arm-PCR of CDR3 regions. From the multiplex PCR reads, TCRdb called clonotypes with MiXCR, one entry per CDR3 protein. The sample yields approximately 400,000 distinct CDR3 sequences, 15% to 19% seen once. The sequencing used peripheral blood mononuclear cells (PBMCs), collected at new diagnosis, from a patient treated with antithyroid drugs. These receptors came from a female donor with Graves disease.

The table lists this clonotype with many counts. The CDR3 reads CASSYRFGTDRNRANVLTF. DNA of the CDR3: TGTGCCAGCAGTTACCGCTTCGGGACGGATCGGAATAGGGCCAACGTCCTGACTTTC. The chain combines TRBV6-5 with TRBJ2-6; the D gene could be TRBD1 or TRBD2 (5 bases each). With 2 bases removed from V and 5 bases from J, the gap between germline ends came to 22 bases. The CDR3 contains 19 residues. Germline CDR1 MNHEY, CDR2 SVGAGI.

This clonotype occurred many times. V usage is TRBV18 and J usage is TRBJ1-1, with unresolved D. Germline CDR1 KGHSH, CDR2 LQKENI. This CDR3 is built from 13 residues. The V gene lost 8 bases and the J gene lost 0 bases, with 10 bases spanning the gap. Here the CDR3 reads CASSRALNTEAFF. CDR3 nucleotide sequence: TGTGCCAGCAGTCGGGCCTTGAACACTGAAGCTTTCTTT.

This clonotype appeared many times. Relative to the germline gene, one junction end is altered; a read error may explain this. The chain uses TRBV5-1 and TRBJ1-1; the match to TRBD1 covers 8 bases. The CDR3 is 12 amino acids. Germline V gene data show CDR1 as SGHRS and CDR2 as YFSETQ. CDR3 amino acids: CASSLGQGEAFF. Written as DNA, the CDR3 is TGTGCCAGCTCACTCGGACAGGGCGAAGCTTTCTTT.

The chain combines TRBV29-1 with TRBJ2-6; 8 bases map to TRBD2. J was trimmed by 0 bases and V by 3 bases; bases with no gene match: 4. The CDR3 has 16 residues. Germline loops: CDR1 SQVTM, CDR2 ANQGSEA. Here the CDR3 reads CSVEGLDPSGANVLTF. In nucleotides, the CDR3 is TGCAGCGTTGAGGGACTAGACCCCTCTGGGGCCAACGTCCTGACTTTC.

This clonotype was observed many times. The chain joins TRBV3-1 to TRBJ2-3, with TRBD2 matching over 9 bases. This CDR3 has 17 amino acids. Germline CDR1 LGHDT, CDR2 YNNKEL (reference sequence). After removal of 3 bases from V and 4 bases from J, the junction contained 11 bases not matched to a gene. CDR3 nucleotide sequence: TGTGCCAGCAGCCACTCTAGCGGGATCACAGGCTCAGATACGCAGTATTTT. This encodes CASSHSSGITGSDTQYF.

As to this clonotype: Possible read error: a much larger clone is one base away. The CDR3 is CASSPPSAYSYEQFF. CDR3 sequence (DNA): TGTGCCAGCAGCCCGCCTAGCGCCTACTCCTACGAGCAGTTCTTC. This chain connects TRBV14 to TRBJ2-3; TRBD2 is a possible D gene (6 bases). The J call is uncertain, as TRBJ2-1 better fits the DNA end. This CDR3 contains 15 residues. Germline CDR1 and CDR2: SGHDN and FVKESK.

Only a few counts were recorded for this clonotype. This chain's CDR3 is CSVEGTRDTQYF. The CDR3 DNA reads as TGCAGCGTTGAAGGGACACGGGATACGCAGTATTTT. The chain combines TRBV29-1 with TRBJ2-3; D is possibly TRBD1 (5 bases). This CDR3 has 12 amino acids. Germline lookup yields CDR1 SQVTM and CDR2 ANQGSEA. Between the trimmed V and J ends, which lost 1 base and 6 bases, there was a span of 8 bases.

As for this clonotype: At one of its ends the junction is not consistent with the germline gene, which may arise from a read error. The V gene is TRBV28, the J gene TRBJ1-5; no reliable D call. The CDR3 has 13 residues. In germline, CDR1 is MDHEN, CDR2 SYDVKM. Here the CDR3 DNA reads TGTGCCATCAGTTTCAGCGGGAATCAGCCCCAGCATTTT. As protein: CAISFSGNQPQHF.

This clonotype was picked up many times. The chain is built from TRBV15 and TRBJ1-1; D not certain. Germline assignment: CDR1 LNHNV and CDR2 YYDKDF (reference sequence). There are 12 residues in the CDR3. Deletions cut 3 bases from V and 6 bases from J, with 8 bases between. The CDR3 loop reads CATSSSAAEAFF. The CDR3, as DNA: TGTGCCACCAGCAGCTCGGCCGCTGAAGCTTTCTTT.

This clonotype occurred many times. The chain couples TRBV28 to TRBJ2-7, with TRBD1 as a possible D gene (6 bases). The CDR3 sequence is 13 residues long. Trimming removed 1 base at V and 5 bases at J, with 9 bases between. Germline CDR1 reads MDHEN; CDR2 reads SYDVKM. CDR3 amino acids: CASSLSTGHEQYF. CDR3 nucleotide sequence: TGTGCCAGCAGTTTATCAACAGGGCACGAGCAGTACTTC.

This clonotype has just a few counts. The V gene is TRBV20-1, the J gene TRBJ2-5; 7 bases fit TRBD2. V was pared by 1 base and J by 4 bases, with 9 bases of the junction left unmatched. The CDR3 length is 15 residues. The germline CDR1 and CDR2 sequences are DFQATT and SNEGSKA (reference sequence). For the CDR3, the DNA is TGCAGTGCTAGAGGAACGGCGGGAGTGGCAGAGACCCAGTACTTC. It is translated as CSARGTAGVAETQYF.

This clonotype was counted ten times or more. The genes are TRBV20-1 and TRBJ2-7; D ambiguous. Trimming stripped 3 bases from V and 4 bases from J, with 4 bases between. Germline loops: CDR1 DFQATT, CDR2 SNEGSKA (reference sequence). The length of the CDR3 is 10 residues. CDR3 region: CSASGYEQYF. Here the CDR3 DNA reads TGCAGTGCTAGCGGGTACGAGCAGTACTTC.

This clonotype was observed many times. The rearrangement uses TRBV18 and TRBJ1-1; the D gene is possibly TRBD1 (5 bases). In germline, CDR1 is KGHSH, CDR2 LQKENI. This CDR3 is 13 amino acids long. V lost 1 base and J 8 bases, leaving 11 bases between the germline ends. The CDR3 DNA follows: TGTGCCAGCTCACCACGACGGACATACGAAGCTTTCTTT. Its protein product is CASSPRRTYEAFF.

This clonotype was observed many times. The chain employs TRBV12-3 or TRBV12-4 and TRBJ2-3; D is ambiguous. V was clipped by 4 bases and J by 2 bases, with 10 bases between them. This CDR3 comprises 14 residues. CDR3 DNA sequence: TGTGCCAGCAGTTACGATCCCTACACAGATACGCAGTATTTT. It encodes CASSYDPYTDTQYF.

This clonotype was found a few times. The chain uses TRBV4-1 and TRBJ2-1, with 9 bases lining up with TRBD2. The CDR3 length is 15 residues. Germline-derived CDR1 and CDR2 are MGHRA and YSYEKL. V lost 1 base to trimming and J lost 8 bases; unmatched junction nucleotides: 6. The CDR3 protein is CASSQVELAGYEQFF. In nucleotides, the CDR3 is TGCGCCAGCAGCCAAGTTGAGCTAGCGGGGTATGAGCAGTTCTTC.